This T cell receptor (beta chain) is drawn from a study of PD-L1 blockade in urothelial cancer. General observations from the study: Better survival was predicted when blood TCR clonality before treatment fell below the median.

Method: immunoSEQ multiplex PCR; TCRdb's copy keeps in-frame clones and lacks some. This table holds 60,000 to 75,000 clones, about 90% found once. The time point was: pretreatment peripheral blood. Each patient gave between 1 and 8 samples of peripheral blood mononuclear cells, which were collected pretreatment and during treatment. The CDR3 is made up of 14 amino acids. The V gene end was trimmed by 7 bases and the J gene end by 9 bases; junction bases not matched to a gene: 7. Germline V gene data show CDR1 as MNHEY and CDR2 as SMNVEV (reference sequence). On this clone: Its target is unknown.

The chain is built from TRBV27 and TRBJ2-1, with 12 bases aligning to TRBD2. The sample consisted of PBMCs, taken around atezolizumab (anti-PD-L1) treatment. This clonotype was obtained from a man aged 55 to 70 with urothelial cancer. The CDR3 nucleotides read TGTGCCAGCACCTCTAGCGGGGGGGCGGGTGAGCAGTTCTTC. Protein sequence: CASTSSGGAGEQFF.